The 15 T cell receptor beta chains below come from one sample, sequenced in a study of Ad26.COV2.S vaccination and SARS-CoV-2 variants. Regarding treatment: around 19 received Ad26.COV2.S at low or high dose, single or two shots; 5 received placebo; per-sample allocation not given. Day 63 after the first vaccine or placebo injection was the time point for sampling. Sequencing was performed with immunoSEQ multiplex PCR; in TCRdb, only in-frame clones are kept and a portion is missing. The data show about 460,000 clones, with 89% seen just once and approximately 1.7% held by the top ten. The sample was peripheral blood, taken in a trial of Ad26.COV2.S vaccine versus placebo. The source of these receptors is a person between 18 and 60 years old who received the Ad26.COV2.S COVID-19 vaccine or a placebo.

V usage is TRBV29-1 and J usage is TRBJ2-2, with D hard to call. The germline CDR1 and CDR2 sequences are SQVTM and ANQGSEA. Between the trimmed V and J ends, which lost 8 bases and 1 base, there was a span of 14 bases. The CDR3 has 14 amino acids. The CDR3 is CSFHDGRNTGELFF. The CDR3 DNA follows: TGCAGCTTCCACGATGGTCGGAACACCGGGGAGCTGTTTTTT.

This clone was detected a few times. The chain recombines TRBV4-3 with TRBJ1-4; possible D gene TRBD1, 6 bases. Germline lookup yields CDR1 LGHNA and CDR2 YSLEER. The germline V and J ends were trimmed by 4 bases and 3 bases, with 12 bases remaining between them. The CDR3 contains 15 residues. The DNA for the CDR3 is TGCGCCAGCAGCCCGCCAGGGGCCCCTAATGAAAAACTGTTTTTT. Its translation: CASSPPGAPNEKLFF.

DNA for the CDR3: TGTGCCAGCTCACCACGGTGGCAGGATCTTGGCTACACCTTC. This translates into CASSPRWQDLGYTF. This chain uses TRBV18 with TRBJ1-2, with unresolved D. The germline gives CDR1 KGHSH, CDR2 LQKENI. Trimming took off 1 base at V and 7 bases at J, with 13 bases between the two ends. The CDR3 consists of 14 residues.

In nucleotides, the CDR3 is TGCGCCAGCAGCCAGAGACTAGCGGCTAGCACAGATACGCAGTATTTT. Amino acids: CASSQRLAASTDTQYF. The chain is built from TRBV4-1 and TRBJ2-3, with 9 bases matching TRBD2. V was pared by 3 bases and J by 0 bases, with 4 bases of the junction left unmatched. Germline V gene sequence: CDR1 MGHRA, CDR2 YSYEKL. CDR3 length: 16 residues.

The rearrangement joins TRBV2 to TRBJ2-7; D remains ambiguous. The CDR3 loop spans 16 amino acids. Between the trimmed V and J ends, which lost 11 bases and 1 base, there was a span of 24 bases. Germline V gene data show CDR1 as SNHLY and CDR2 as FYNNEI. The DNA of the CDR3 is TGTGCCGGGTCACACCTAGGGTTTCCATTGTCCTACGAGCAGTACTTC. As protein: CAGSHLGFPLSYEQYF.

This chain uses TRBV30 with TRBJ2-1; the match to TRBD2 covers 8 bases. The CDR3 loop spans 17 amino acids. V dropped 1 base and J dropped 0; count of bases not matched to a gene: 8. Germline values: CDR1 GTSNPN, CDR2 SVGIG (reference sequence). The CDR3 DNA sequence: TGTGCCTGGAGTGGCGGGAGGCGAATAAGCTCCTACAATGAGCAGTTCTTC. The encoded protein is CAWSGGRRISSYNEQFF.

V gene TRBV3-1 (or the pseudogene TRBV3-2) combines with J gene TRBJ2-1; 7 bases fit TRBD2. The CDR3 sequence is 15 residues long. V dropped 7 bases and J dropped 11; count of bases not matched to a gene: 17. Per germline, CDR1 LGHDT and CDR2 YNNKEL (reference sequence). The chain's CDR3 is CASTLRGGTTMKQFF. The CDR3 region has the DNA TGTGCCAGCACCCTGCGCGGAGGGACTACAATGAAGCAGTTCTTC.

This chain connects TRBV5-1 to TRBJ2-3; D remains unclear. Germline V gives CDR1 SGHRS, CDR2 YFSETQ. The CDR3 is 14 residues long. V dropped 2 bases and J dropped 3 bases, with 10 bases sitting between them. CDR3: CASSFKLWTDTQYF. In nucleotides, the CDR3 is TGCGCCAGCAGCTTTAAGCTTTGGACAGATACGCAGTATTTT.

This rearrangement joins TRBV19 to TRBJ2-5; D is unresolved. Trimming removed 5 bases at V and 4 bases at J, with 11 bases between. This CDR3 is built from 13 residues. CDR1 LNHDA and CDR2 SQIVND come from the germline V gene (reference sequence). CDR3 coding DNA: TGTGCCAGTAGTGTACAGTTTCTAGAGACCCAGTACTTC. Encoded protein: CASSVQFLETQYF.

CDR3 bases: TGTGCCAGCAGTTCCAAAGGGGGCCACTATGGCTACACCTTC. This sequence encodes CASSSKGGHYGYTF. The chain links TRBV6-5 to TRBJ1-2; 7 nucleotides match TRBD1. The germline V gene has CDR1 MNHEY and CDR2 SVGAGI. This CDR3 spans 14 amino acids. J lost 3 bases, V lost 4 bases, and 5 bases had no gene match.

The V gene is TRBV28, the J gene TRBJ2-4, with TRBD1 matching over 8 bases. Germline CDR1 MDHEN, CDR2 SYDVKM. J lost 0 bases, V lost 6 bases, and 7 bases had no gene match. The CDR3 covers 16 residues. The CDR3 reads CASSPRTGRAKNIQYF. The CDR3 DNA is TGTGCCAGCAGCCCTCGGACAGGGCGAGCCAAAAACATTCAGTACTTC.

As for this clone: This same CDR3 is encoded by further DNA sequences in the sample. The chain has TRBV27 and TRBJ1-5; D gene unclear. Germline V gene sequence: CDR1 MNHEY, CDR2 SMNVEV (reference sequence). V was shortened by 3 bases and J by 4 bases, with 7 bases between the two germline ends. The CDR3 is made up of 13 amino acids. The CDR3 reads CASSLGRNQPQHF. In DNA form, the CDR3 reads TGTGCCAGCAGTTTGGGTCGAAATCAGCCCCAGCATTTT.

This clone turned up a few times. The chain employs TRBV18 and TRBJ1-5, with D tentatively TRBD1 (5 bases). The CDR3 covers 16 residues. Germline V gene lookup returns CDR1 KGHSH and CDR2 LQKENI. V lost 3 bases, J lost 1 base, and 13 bases lay in between. CDR3 nucleotide sequence: TGTGCCAGCTCACCCCCTAACGGACAAAGCAATCAGCCCCAGCATTTT. This gives the protein CASSPPNGQSNQPQHF.

The CDR3 here is CASRPPGGMTEAFF. The DNA of the CDR3 is TGTGCCAGCAGGCCTCCAGGGGGGATGACTGAAGCTTTCTTT. The chain carries TRBV25-1 and TRBJ1-1, with TRBD1 matching over 7 bases. The V segment lost 6 bases and the J segment 5 bases; nucleotides outside the gene matches: 9. The CDR3 is made up of 14 amino acids. Germline CDR1 reads MGHDK; CDR2 reads SYGVNS.

This clone was seen once. The chain uses TRBV29-1 and TRBJ2-5, with D perhaps matching TRBD2 (6 bases). V lost 4 bases, J lost 5 bases, and 8 bases lay in between. The CDR3 is made up of 11 amino acids. The V gene's germline CDR1 is SQVTM and CDR2 ANQGSEA. In DNA, the CDR3 is TGCAGCGTTGGGGAGGCGGAGACCCAGTACTTC. Translation gives CSVGEAETQYF. The complete variable domain, with remaining parts taken from reference TRBV29-1 and TRBJ2-5, reads SAVISQKPSRDICQRGTSLTIQCQVDSQVTMMFWYRQQPGQSLTLIATANQGSEATYESGFVIDKFPISRPNLTFSTLTVSNMSPEDSSIYLCSVGEAETQYFGPGTRLLVL.